This is a list of T cell receptor beta chains from one sample in a study of blood T cell repertoires in COVID-19. The method was immunoSEQ multiplex PCR; TCRdb's version includes in-frame clones alone and lacks a portion of them. The data show about 280,000 clones, 75% to 85% seen once. Sequenced: peripheral blood. Receptor source: a man between 50 and 59 years old with active or convalescent COVID-19. Both conserved end residues are part of each CDR3. The order of the fields is V gene, D gene, J gene, clone size, CDR3 protein, CDR3 DNA. D genes are given only for firm matches. The size of a clone is reported for some rows only, either as once, few or many, or as a class for expanded clones.

v_gene: TRBV9; d_gene: NA; j_gene: TRBJ2-5; abundance: few; CDR3aa: CASSVDVQKETQYF; CDR3nt: TGTGCCAGCAGCGTAGATGTTCAGAAAGAGACCCAGTACTTC
v_gene: TRBV19; d_gene: TRBD1; j_gene: TRBJ1-2; abundance: few; CDR3aa: CASTTQGAAPYGYTF; CDR3nt: TGTGCCAGTACCACTCAGGGGGCCGCACCCTATGGCTACACCTTC
v_gene: TRBV18; d_gene: NA; j_gene: TRBJ1-2; abundance: NA; CDR3aa: CASSPAGGGYGYTF; CDR3nt: TGTGCCAGCTCACCAGCCGGGGGGGGATATGGCTACACCTTC
v_gene: TRBV6-5; d_gene: NA; j_gene: TRBJ1-1; abundance: NA; CDR3aa: CASSYTRNTEAFF; CDR3nt: TGTGCCAGCAGTTACACACGGAACACTGAAGCTTTCTTT
v_gene: TRBV28; d_gene: TRBD2; j_gene: TRBJ2-7; abundance: few; CDR3aa: CASSIVAGVYEQYF; CDR3nt: TGTGCCAGCAGTATAGTAGCGGGGGTCTACGAGCAGTACTTC
v_gene: TRBV5-6; d_gene: TRBD1; j_gene: TRBJ2-5; abundance: once; CDR3aa: CASSETGVGETQYF; CDR3nt: TGTGCCAGCAGCGAGACAGGGGTGGGGGAGACCCAGTACTTC
v_gene: TRBV6-4; d_gene: TRBD2; j_gene: TRBJ2-3; abundance: NA; CDR3aa: CASSDISHPSGRLDTQYF; CDR3nt: TGTGCCAGCAGTGACATCTCTCATCCTAGCGGGAGATTAGATACGCAGTATTTT
v_gene: TRBV7-9; d_gene: TRBD1; j_gene: TRBJ2-3; abundance: NA; CDR3aa: CASSLAVGQGAADTQYF; CDR3nt: TGTGCCAGCAGCTTAGCGGTGGGACAGGGGGCCGCAGATACGCAGTATTTT
v_gene: TRBV7-9; d_gene: TRBD1; j_gene: TRBJ2-2; abundance: NA; CDR3aa: CASSYSMSGQGLTGELFF; CDR3nt: TGTGCCAGCAGCTACTCCATGTCGGGACAGGGTCTAACCGGGGAGCTGTTTTTT
v_gene: TRBV5-4; d_gene: TRBD2; j_gene: TRBJ2-1; abundance: NA; CDR3aa: CASSLPPRRREGHSYNEQFF; CDR3nt: TGTGCCAGCAGCTTACCGCCTCGGAGGCGGGAGGGCCACTCCTACAATGAGCAGTTCTTC
v_gene: TRBV29-1; d_gene: NA; j_gene: TRBJ2-7; abundance: NA; CDR3aa: CSVEERGGRGEQYF; CDR3nt: TGCAGCGTTGAAGAGAGGGGGGGTCGAGGCGAGCAGTACTTC
v_gene: TRBV3-1/TRBV3-2; d_gene: TRBD1; j_gene: TRBJ1-1; abundance: few; CDR3aa: CASSRGGQGTEAFF; CDR3nt: TGTGCCAGCAGTCGCGGGGGACAGGGGACTGAAGCTTTCTTT
v_gene: TRBV6-5; d_gene: TRBD1; j_gene: TRBJ2-7; abundance: NA; CDR3aa: CASRAGQGASEQYF; CDR3nt: TGTGCCAGCAGGGCGGGACAGGGAGCTAGCGAGCAGTACTTC
v_gene: TRBV28; d_gene: TRBD1; j_gene: TRBJ1-2; abundance: NA; CDR3aa: CATLGGVYGYTF; CDR3nt: TGTGCCACCTTAGGGGGCGTGTATGGCTACACCTTC
v_gene: TRBV19; d_gene: NA; j_gene: TRBJ2-1; abundance: NA; CDR3aa: CASSIEGSSYNEQFF; CDR3nt: TGTGCCAGTAGTATAGAGGGGAGCTCCTACAATGAGCAGTTCTTC
v_gene: TRBV3-1/TRBV3-2; d_gene: NA; j_gene: TRBJ2-7; abundance: NA; CDR3aa: CASSRGGGSYEQYF; CDR3nt: TGTGCCAGCAGCCGAGGAGGGGGCTCTTACGAGCAGTACTTC
v_gene: TRBV29-1; d_gene: TRBD1; j_gene: TRBJ1-2; abundance: NA; CDR3aa: CSVTEGQRNYGYTF; CDR3nt: TGCAGCGTTACCGAGGGACAGCGTAACTATGGCTACACCTTC
v_gene: TRBV18; d_gene: TRBD1; j_gene: TRBJ2-7; abundance: NA; CDR3aa: CASSPTPGQSSEQYF; CDR3nt: TGTGCCAGCTCACCAACTCCGGGACAGTCCTCCGAGCAGTACTTC
v_gene: TRBV5-1; d_gene: NA; j_gene: TRBJ2-1; abundance: NA; CDR3aa: CASSYDSSYNEQFF; CDR3nt: TGCGCCAGCAGTTACGACTCCTCCTACAATGAGCAGTTCTTC
v_gene: TRBV7-8; d_gene: TRBD2; j_gene: TRBJ2-7; abundance: once; CDR3aa: CASSPRTSGYYEQYF; CDR3nt: TGTGCCAGCAGCCCCCGGACTAGCGGCTACTACGAGCAGTACTTC
v_gene: TRBV2; d_gene: NA; j_gene: TRBJ2-5; abundance: NA; CDR3aa: CASEVFQGETQYF; CDR3nt: TGTGCCAGCGAGGTCTTTCAGGGGGAGACCCAGTACTTC
v_gene: TRBV29-1; d_gene: NA; j_gene: TRBJ1-3; abundance: NA; CDR3aa: CSVTVDGNTIYF; CDR3nt: TGCAGCGTTACGGTTGATGGAAACACCATATATTTT
v_gene: TRBV7-2; d_gene: TRBD2; j_gene: TRBJ2-1; abundance: NA; CDR3aa: CASSLPRLAGGKYNEQFF; CDR3nt: TGTGCCAGCAGCTTGCCGAGACTAGCGGGAGGGAAATACAATGAGCAGTTCTTC
v_gene: TRBV29-1; d_gene: TRBD1; j_gene: TRBJ2-5; abundance: once; CDR3aa: CSGGTGEYQETQYF; CDR3nt: TGCAGCGGGGGGACAGGGGAGTACCAAGAGACCCAGTACTTC
v_gene: TRBV5-1; d_gene: TRBD1; j_gene: TRBJ1-1; abundance: NA; CDR3aa: CASSLASGQGNTEAFF; CDR3nt: TGCGCCAGCAGCTTGGCGTCGGGACAGGGGAACACTGAAGCTTTCTTT